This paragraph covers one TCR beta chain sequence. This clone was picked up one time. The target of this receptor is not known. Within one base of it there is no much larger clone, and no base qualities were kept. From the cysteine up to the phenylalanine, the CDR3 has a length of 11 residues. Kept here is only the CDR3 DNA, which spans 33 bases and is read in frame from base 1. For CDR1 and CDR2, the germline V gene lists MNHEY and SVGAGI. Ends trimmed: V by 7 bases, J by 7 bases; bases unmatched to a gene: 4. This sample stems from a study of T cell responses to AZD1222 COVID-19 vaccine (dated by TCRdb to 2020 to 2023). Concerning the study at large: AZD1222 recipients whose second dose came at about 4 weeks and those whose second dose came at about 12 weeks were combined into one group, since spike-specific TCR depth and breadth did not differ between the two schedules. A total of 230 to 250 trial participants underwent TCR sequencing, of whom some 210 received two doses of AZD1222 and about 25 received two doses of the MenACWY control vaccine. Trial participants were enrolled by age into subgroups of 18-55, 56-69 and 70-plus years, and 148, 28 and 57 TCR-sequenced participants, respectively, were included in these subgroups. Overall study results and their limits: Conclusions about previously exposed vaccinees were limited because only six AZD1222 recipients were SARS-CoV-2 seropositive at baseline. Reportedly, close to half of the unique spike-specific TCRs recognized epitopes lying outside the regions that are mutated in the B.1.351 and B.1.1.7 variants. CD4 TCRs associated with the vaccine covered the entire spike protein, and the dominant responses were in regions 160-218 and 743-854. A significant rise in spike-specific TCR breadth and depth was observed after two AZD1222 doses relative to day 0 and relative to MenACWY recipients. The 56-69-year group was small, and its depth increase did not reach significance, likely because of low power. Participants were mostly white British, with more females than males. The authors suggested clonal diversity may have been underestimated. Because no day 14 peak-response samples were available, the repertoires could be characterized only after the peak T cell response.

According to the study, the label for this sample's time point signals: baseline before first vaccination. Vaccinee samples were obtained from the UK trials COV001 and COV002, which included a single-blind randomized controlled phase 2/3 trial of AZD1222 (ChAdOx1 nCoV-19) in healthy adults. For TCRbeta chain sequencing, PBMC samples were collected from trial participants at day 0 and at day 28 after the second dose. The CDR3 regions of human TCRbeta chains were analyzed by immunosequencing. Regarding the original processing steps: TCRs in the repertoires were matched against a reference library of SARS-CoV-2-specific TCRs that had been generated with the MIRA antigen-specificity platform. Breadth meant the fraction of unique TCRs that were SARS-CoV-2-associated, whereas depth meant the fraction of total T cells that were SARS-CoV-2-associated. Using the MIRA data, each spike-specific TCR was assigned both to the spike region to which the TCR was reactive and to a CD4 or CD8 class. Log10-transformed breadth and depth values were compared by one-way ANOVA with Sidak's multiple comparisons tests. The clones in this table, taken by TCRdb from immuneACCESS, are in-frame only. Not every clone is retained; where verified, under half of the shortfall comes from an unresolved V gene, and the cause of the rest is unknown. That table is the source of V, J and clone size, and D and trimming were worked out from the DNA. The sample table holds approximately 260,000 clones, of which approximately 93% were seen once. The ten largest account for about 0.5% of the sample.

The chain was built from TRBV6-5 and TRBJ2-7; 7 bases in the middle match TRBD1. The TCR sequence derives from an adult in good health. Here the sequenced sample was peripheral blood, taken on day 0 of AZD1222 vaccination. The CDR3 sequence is CASTRQGEQYF. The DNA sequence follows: TGTGCCAGCACTAGACAGGGAGAGCAGTACTTC.